What follows is one T cell receptor beta chain and its context. TCRdb's copy holds only in-frame clones and misses some; the assay was immunoSEQ multiplex PCR. The table lists 150,000 to 160,000 clones, just under 85% of them singletons. V was clipped by 3 bases and J by 0 bases, with 6 bases between them. Germline V gene data show CDR1 as MGHRA and CDR2 as YSYEKL. The CDR3 runs to 14 residues. The data are from a study of blood T cell repertoires in COVID-19. In the study overall: The analysed material was cDNA or gDNA that came from T cells, B-cell-depleted T cells, or PBMCs.

J is TRBJ1-5 and V is TRBV4-1, with no clear D. The sequence was obtained from a woman aged 60-75 years with acute or convalescent COVID-19. The specimen was peripheral blood. As DNA, the CDR3 is TGCGCCAGCAGCCAGTCAGGTAGCAATCAGCCCCAGCATTTT. It codes for CASSQSGSNQPQHF.